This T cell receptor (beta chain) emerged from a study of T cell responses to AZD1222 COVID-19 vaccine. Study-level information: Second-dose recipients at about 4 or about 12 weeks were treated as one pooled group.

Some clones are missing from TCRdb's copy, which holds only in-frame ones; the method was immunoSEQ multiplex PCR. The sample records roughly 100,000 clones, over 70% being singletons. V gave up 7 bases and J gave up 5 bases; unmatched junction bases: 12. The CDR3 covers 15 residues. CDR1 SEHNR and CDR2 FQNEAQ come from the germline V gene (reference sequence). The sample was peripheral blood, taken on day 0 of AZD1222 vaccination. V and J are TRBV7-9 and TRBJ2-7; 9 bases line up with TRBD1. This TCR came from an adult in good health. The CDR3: CASTKVGTGPNEQYF. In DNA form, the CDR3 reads TGTGCCAGCACCAAGGTTGGGACAGGGCCCAACGAGCAGTACTTC.